This T cell receptor (beta chain) originates from a study of read filtering for tumor transcriptome and immune sequencing. About the research overall: Patients were approximately 18 male and some 13 female, mean age 65.9 years, range about 40 to 85. Whole-transcriptome libraries were prepared after DNase treatment. Whole-study findings and limits: Correlation between methods rose after single-read clonotypes were removed.

This clonotype was counted many times. The target antigen is unknown. Molecular barcoded adaptors covering alpha/delta and beta/gamma chains were used on roughly 400 ng RNA. TCRdb re-analysed the reads in MiXCR, keeping a single row per CDR3 protein. Of some 43,000 distinct CDR3 sequences in the sample, over 10% were seen once. The ends lost 5 bases at V and 1 base at J; junction bases unmatched: 4. From germline, CDR1 is SEHNR and CDR2 FQNEAQ (reference sequence). CDR3 size: 14 residues. This TCR was sampled from a donor at least 40 years old with multiple myeloma. The chain employs TRBV7-9 and TRBJ2-5, with TRBD1 identical over 7 bases. The source material was a population of CD138-negative cells sorted from bone marrow. This CDR3 is CASSPGTAQETQYF. The CDR3 DNA follows: TGTGCCAGCAGCCCGGGGACAGCCCAAGAGACCCAGTACTTC.